Below, 25 T cell receptor beta chains from the same sample are listed, as sequenced in a study of blood T cells in healthy people across ages. The use of a sample-barcoded 5' primer and a J-beta primer mix characterized a second PCR of about 6 to 12 cycles. TCRdb re-called the 5' RACE reads with MiXCR, one entry per CDR3 protein. Altogether approximately 880,000 distinct CDR3 sequences are present, around 49% being singletons, with the ten largest covering about an eighth. The sample comprised blood. These receptors originate from a man aged 25 to 40 in good health.

This chain connects TRBV9 to TRBJ2-5; 7 bases map to TRBD1. Germline values: CDR1 SGDLS, CDR2 YYNGEE. This CDR3 is built from 15 residues. After removal of 0 bases from V and 11 bases from J, the junction contained 13 bases not matched to a gene. This chain's CDR3 is CASSVGDSTFWEQYF. The CDR3 bases are TGTGCCAGCAGCGTAGGGGACAGCACCTTCTGGGAGCAGTACTTC.

The chain uses TRBV15 and TRBJ1-1; 8 bases are a match to TRBD1. The CDR3 extends over 13 amino acids. Germline CDR1 LNHNV, CDR2 YYDKDF (reference sequence). Germline trimming cut 5 bases from V and 4 bases from J; bases unmatched to any gene: 3. CDR3 bases: TGTGCCACCAGCCGTACAGGGGGCACTGAAGCTTTCTTT. This translates into CATSRTGGTEAFF.

V is TRBV4-1 and J is TRBJ2-7; 7 bases agree with TRBD2. The V gene's germline CDR1 is MGHRA and CDR2 YSYEKL. J was trimmed by 1 base and V by 2 bases; bases with no gene match: 8. The CDR3 loop spans 16 amino acids. The CDR3 coding sequence is TGCGCCAGCAGCCAACATAGCGGGTCCACATCCTACGAGCAGTACTTC. It translates to CASSQHSGSTSYEQYF.

The chain joins TRBV5-1 to TRBJ2-3; D is possibly TRBD1 or TRBD2 (5 bases each). CDR3 size: 14 residues. Germline CDR1 SGHRS, CDR2 YFSETQ. V lost 4 bases and J lost 3, with 12 bases in between. The CDR3 loop is CASSAERGTDTQYF. The CDR3, as DNA: TGCGCCAGCAGCGCGGAGAGGGGTACAGATACGCAGTATTTT.

This chain joins TRBV12-3 or TRBV12-4 and TRBJ1-2; unclear D gene. There are 13 residues in the CDR3. V was clipped by 6 bases and J by 6 bases, with 14 bases between them. Here the CDR3 DNA reads TGTGCCAGCAGCAGATCGGTGCTGGATGGCTACACCTTC. This sequence encodes CASSRSVLDGYTF.

The rearrangement links TRBV7-2 to TRBJ2-3; 9 nucleotides line up with TRBD2. The CDR3 has 14 amino acids. Germline V lookup: CDR1 SGHTA, CDR2 FQGNSA. J lost 6 bases, V lost 5 bases, and 6 bases had no gene match. CDR3 protein: CASSPISGGDTQYF. Written as DNA, the CDR3 is TGTGCCAGCAGCCCGATTAGCGGGGGTGATACGCAGTATTTT.

This clonotype was counted once. The chain employs TRBV27 and TRBJ2-7; unclear D gene. V lost 5 bases, J lost 3 bases, and 14 bases lay in between. CDR1 MNHEY and CDR2 SMNVEV come from the germline V gene (reference sequence). The length of the CDR3 is 14 residues. Written as DNA, the CDR3 is TGTGCCAGCAGTGTGCACGGCGGATACTACGAGCAGTACTTC. Amino acids: CASSVHGGYYEQYF.

This clonotype was seen repeatedly, ten times or more. The chain couples TRBV12-3 or TRBV12-4 to TRBJ2-2, with no clear D. This CDR3 region has 12 residues. V was trimmed by 5 bases and J by 3 bases, leaving 4 bases between them. DNA of the CDR3: TGTGCCAGCAGTGCGCACACCGGGGAGCTGTTTTTT. Its translation: CASSAHTGELFF.

The chain recombines TRBV12-3 or TRBV12-4 with TRBJ2-5, with 9 bases identical to TRBD1. The CDR3 consists of 15 residues. With 5 bases clipped from V and 5 bases from J, the junction kept 9 bases outside the gene matches. The CDR3 DNA reads TGTGCCAGCAGTCCCCGTCGACAGGGGGTTGAGACCCAGTACTTC. It is translated as CASSPRRQGVETQYF.

This clonotype has more than one count but fewer than ten. The CDR3 nucleotides read TGCAGTGCCCGGACAGGGAACATGAACACTGAAGCTTTCTTT. Encoded protein: CSARTGNMNTEAFF. This chain links TRBV20-1 with TRBJ1-1, with 8 nucleotides matching TRBD1. Germline trimming cut 6 bases from V and 0 bases from J; bases unmatched to any gene: 6. The CDR3 has 14 amino acids. Germline values: CDR1 DFQATT, CDR2 SNEGSKA (reference sequence).

The chain couples TRBV12-3 or TRBV12-4 to TRBJ1-1, with unresolved D. The ends were cut back, 5 bases at V and 1 base at J, with 5 bases in the middle. This CDR3 is 12 amino acids long. The CDR3 loop reads CASSKENTEAFF. The CDR3, as DNA: TGTGCCAGCAGTAAGGAGAACACTGAAGCTTTCTTT.

V is TRBV4-1 and J is TRBJ2-1; TRBD2 matches 11 bases. Germline values: CDR1 MGHRA, CDR2 YSYEKL. CDR3 length: 19 amino acids. J lost 2 bases, V lost 0 bases, and 9 bases had no gene match. CDR3 nucleotide sequence: TGCGCCAGCAGCCAAGAGGGGGTTAGCGGGGGGGCGGCCTACAATGAGCAGTTCTTC. Translated, it gives CASSQEGVSGGAAYNEQFF.

The chain links TRBV4-2 to TRBJ1-2; the match to TRBD1 covers 8 bases. J was trimmed by 2 bases and V by 3 bases; bases with no gene match: 8. CDR1 and CDR2 from the germline V gene are LGHNA and YNFKEQ. This CDR3 has 16 amino acids. CDR3 residues: CASSQPGRGPNYGYTF. CDR3 coding DNA: TGTGCCAGCAGCCAGCCAGGCAGGGGGCCCAACTATGGCTACACCTTC.

V usage is TRBV9 and J usage is TRBJ2-7; possible D gene TRBD2, 5 bases. The ends were cut back, 7 bases at V and 3 bases at J, with 14 bases in the middle. There are 13 residues in the CDR3. Germline lookup yields CDR1 SGDLS and CDR2 YYNGEE. In DNA, the CDR3 is TGTGCCAGCGGCCCGTACGGGGTCTACGAGCAGTACTTC. Its protein product is CASGPYGVYEQYF.

This clonotype came up once. The chain combines TRBV12-3 or TRBV12-4 with TRBJ2-5; 7 bases map to TRBD2. The ends lost 6 bases at V and 2 bases at J; junction bases unmatched: 9. The length of the CDR3 is 15 residues. CDR3 nucleotides: TGTGCCAGCAGCCCCTTCGGCGGGAGACAAGAGACCCAGTACTTC. Its protein product is CASSPFGGRQETQYF.

The chain uses TRBV28 and TRBJ2-5; 7 bases align to TRBD1. The CDR3 contains 15 residues. The junction had 12 bases not matched to a gene; V was cut back by 5 bases and J by 6 bases. Germline V lookup: CDR1 MDHEN, CDR2 SYDVKM. The CDR3 is CASSLGGSTVKTQYF. CDR3 nucleotide sequence: TGTGCCAGCAGTCTAGGGGGCTCCACAGTGAAGACCCAGTACTTC.

The V gene is TRBV27, the J gene TRBJ2-1, with D possibly matching TRBD2 (5 bases). Looked up from germline, CDR1 is MNHEY and CDR2 is SMNVEV (reference sequence). Deletions cut 3 bases from V and 8 bases from J, with 17 bases between. The CDR3 contains 15 residues. The CDR3 loop reads CASSLVRLAEDEQFF. The CDR3 DNA follows: TGTGCCAGCAGTTTGGTCAGGCTAGCAGAAGATGAGCAGTTCTTC.

This clonotype has just a few counts. The rearrangement uses TRBV5-5 and TRBJ2-1, with a weak D call TRBD2 (5 bases). CDR3 length: 17 amino acids. Trimming left V 4 bases short and J 1 base short, with 18 bases between. Germline V lookup: CDR1 SGHKS, CDR2 YYEKEE (reference sequence). The DNA for the CDR3 is TGTGCCAGCAGCCGGACCCCGACGGAGGTTTCCTACAATGAGCAGTTCTTC. Its translation: CASSRTPTEVSYNEQFF.

This clonotype has just a few counts. The rearrangement joins TRBV6-6 to TRBJ2-7; D may be TRBD2 (6 bases). The germline V gene encodes CDR1 MNHNY and CDR2 SVGAGI (reference sequence). Trimming removed 8 bases from V and 3 bases from J, with 11 bases in between. CDR3 length: 12 residues. CDR3 DNA: TGTGCCAGCGAGGGCGGGGTCTACGAGCAGTACTTC. Translating it yields CASEGGVYEQYF.

The CDR3 region has the DNA TGTGCCAGCAGCTTAGCACAGGCTAACACTGAAGCTTTCTTT. Translating gives CASSLAQANTEAFF. This chain connects TRBV7-2 to TRBJ1-1, with D possibly matching TRBD1 (5 bases). This CDR3 spans 14 amino acids. Per germline, CDR1 SGHTA and CDR2 FQGNSA. V lost 0 bases, J lost 2 bases, and 7 bases lay in between.

The chain uses TRBV3-1 and TRBJ1-2; the match to TRBD1 covers 9 bases. The CDR3 runs 17 residues. Looked up from germline, CDR1 is LGHDT and CDR2 is YNNKEL (reference sequence). Trimming at V came to 5 bases and at J to 5 bases, leaving 15 bases not matched to a gene. The chain's CDR3 is CASSSPGQGILSYGYTF. The DNA of the CDR3 is TGTGCCAGCAGCTCTCCGGGACAGGGCATTTTGAGTTATGGCTACACCTTC.

The chain has TRBV5-1 and TRBJ2-1; weak D call: TRBD2 (7 bases). Germline values: CDR1 SGHRS, CDR2 YFSETQ. The CDR3 length is 16 residues. Between the trimmed V and J ends, which lost 0 bases and 7 bases, there was a span of 17 bases. The CDR3 spells CASSLAGGALGNEQFF. The CDR3 DNA reads TGCGCCAGCAGCTTGGCGGGGGGCGCATTAGGTAATGAGCAGTTCTTC. Complete variable domain (other parts from reference TRBV5-1 and TRBJ2-1): KAGVTQTPRYLIKTRGQQVTLSCSPISGHRSVSWYQQTPGQGLQFLFEYFSETQRNKGNFPGRFSGRQFSNSRSEMNVSTLELGDSALYLCASSLAGGALGNEQFFGPGTRLTVL.

The chain employs TRBV18 and TRBJ2-5; D is perhaps TRBD1 (5 bases). Trimming shortened V by 3 bases and J by 2 bases, and 7 bases separated the two germline ends. There are 13 residues in the CDR3. The germline CDR1 and CDR2 sequences are KGHSH and LQKENI. CDR3 coding DNA: TGTGCCAGCTCACCGGACAAACAAGAGACCCAGTACTTC. This gives the protein CASSPDKQETQYF.

The table lists this clonotype with a few counts. The chain has TRBV4-3 and TRBJ1-2; TRBD1 aligns across 9 bases. The germline V gene has CDR1 LGHNA and CDR2 YSLEER. The CDR3 totals 15 residues. The J segment lost 2 bases and the V segment lost 0 bases, leaving 1 base of the junction unmatched. The CDR3 DNA reads as TGCGCCAGCAGCCAAGAAACAGGGGGCAACTATGGCTACACCTTC. This sequence encodes CASSQETGGNYGYTF.

This clonotype is a singleton in its sample. The V gene is TRBV6-1, the J gene TRBJ2-7; D uncertain. CDR1 and CDR2 (germline): MNHNS, SASEGT. The CDR3 has 14 amino acids. The V and J ends lost 6 bases and 1 base respectively, with 13 bases between them. The CDR3 DNA reads TGTGCCAGCAGGGGGTCCGGACCGTCCTACGAGCAGTACTTC. It encodes CASRGSGPSYEQYF.